Ten or more counts support the clone carrying this TCR beta chain. The target antigen is unknown. The CDR3 covers 12 residues. Trimming took off 4 bases at V and 0 bases at J, with 4 bases between the two ends. CDR1 and CDR2 from the germline V gene are SEHNR and FQNEAQ (reference sequence). This record belongs to a study of identical twins. Findings and caveats of the study: Invariant MAIT and iNKT cells may have partly biased zero-insertion analyses. The study reached conclusions through statistical analysis that was cross-sectional, not following the same donors. Twin-shared out-of-frame alpha sequences showed excess low generation probability.

TCRdb used MiXCR to reprocess the 5' RACE reads, holding one entry per CDR3 protein. The sample has about 340,000 distinct CDR3 sequences, roughly an eighth seen once. These data were also filed under a second study, of yellow fever vaccine responses in identical twins.

V is TRBV7-9 and J is TRBJ2-7, with no clear D. The source of this sequence is a woman between 18 and 30 years old in good health. The sequenced sample was CD8+ T cells sorted from blood. CDR3 nucleotide sequence: TGTGCCAGCAGCTCAATCTCCTACGAGCAGTACGTC. Translated: CASSSISYEQYV.